These 17 T cell receptor beta chains share one sample of origin, sequenced in a study of molecular identifiers for immune sequencing clone quantification. TCRdb recomputed calls from the PCR reads with MiXCR, one row per CDR3 protein. The sample consists of 60,000 to 70,000 distinct CDR3 sequences, roughly 20% of them appearing once. The specimen was naive CD8+ T cells from blood, with Jurkat cell RNA spiked in. Stated subset: FACS-sorted CD8+CD4-CCR7+CD45RA+ naive T cells. The receptors were sampled from a human donor in good health. Some libraries in this study had Jurkat cell RNA spiked in.

A remark on this clonotype: This could be a read error, since a much larger clone is one nucleotide away. This rearrangement joins TRBV2 to TRBJ2-7; D remains unclear. The CDR3 has 12 amino acids. The germline gives CDR1 SNHLY, CDR2 FYNNEI. This CDR3 reads CASGDESVEQYF. The CDR3 region has the DNA TGTGCCAGCGGTGACGAGTCCGTCGAGCAGTACTTC.

This clonotype was observed many times. This sequence joins TRBV4-3 and TRBJ2-1; TRBD1 aligns across 7 bases. The CDR3 covers 17 residues. With 3 bases clipped from V and 3 bases from J, the junction kept 11 bases outside the gene matches. Germline V lookup: CDR1 LGHNA, CDR2 YSLEER. The CDR3 DNA follows: TGCGCCAGCAGCCAGAGCTACGTGACAGGGCTCTACAATGAGCAGTTCTTC. Protein product: CASSQSYVTGLYNEQFF.

This clonotype was seen many times. This chain joins TRBV7-9 and TRBJ2-2, with D maybe TRBD2 (6 bases). Trimming removed 5 bases from V and 5 bases from J, with 9 bases in between. Per the germline V gene, CDR1 is SEHNR and CDR2 is FQNEAQ (reference sequence). CDR3 length equals 13 residues. The CDR3 DNA reads TGTGCCAGCAGCCCGGAGGGGACCGGGGAGCTGTTTTTT. This translates into CASSPEGTGELFF. The full variable domain, in which reference TRBV7-9 and TRBJ2-2 provide the parts outside the CDR3, is DTGVSQNPRHKITKRGQNVTFRCDPISEHNRLYWYRQTLGQGPEFLTYFQNEAQLEKSRLLSDRFSAERPKGSFSTLEIQRTEQGDSAMYLCASSPEGTGELFFGEGSRLTVL.

Many counts were recorded for this clonotype. This chain links TRBV28 with TRBJ2-2; TRBD2 aligns across 10 bases. After removal of 3 bases from V and 5 bases from J, the junction contained 9 bases not matched to a gene. Per germline, CDR1 MDHEN and CDR2 SYDVKM. The CDR3 covers 17 residues. In DNA, the CDR3 is TGTGCCAGCAGTTTCCAGGGACTAGCGCTTGGGACCGGGGAGCTGTTTTTT. This sequence encodes CASSFQGLALGTGELFF.

The chain carries TRBV27 and TRBJ2-7; 9 bases fit TRBD1. CDR3 length: 17 residues. Trimming took 2 bases from V and 1 from J; bases not matched to a gene: 9. Per germline, CDR1 MNHEY and CDR2 SMNVEV (reference sequence). The CDR3 sequence: CASSLLRTGTGSYEQYF. The DNA of the CDR3 is TGTGCCAGCAGTTTACTCCGAACCGGGACAGGGTCCTACGAGCAGTACTTC.

A word on this clonotype: A much bigger clone sits one base away, suggesting this may be a read error. The rearrangement uses TRBV27 and TRBJ2-1; D is ambiguous. Per germline, CDR1 MNHEY and CDR2 SMNVEV (reference sequence). The CDR3 loop spans 14 amino acids. V shed 6 bases and J shed 2 bases, with 11 bases lying between them. CDR3 coding DNA: TGTGCCAGCAGCATAGGACGAGCCTACAATGAGCAGTTCTTC. This codes for CASSIGRAYNEQFF.

This clonotype appeared a few times. This sequence joins TRBV2 and TRBJ2-5; 10 bases line up with TRBD2. After removal of 10 bases from V and 0 bases from J, the junction contained 5 bases not matched to a gene. The CDR3 runs to 14 residues. Germline CDR1 reads SNHLY; CDR2 reads FYNNEI. The CDR3 DNA follows: TGTGCCAACGGACTAGCGGTCGACCAAGAGACCCAGTACTTC. Amino acids: CANGLAVDQETQYF.

The chain uses TRBV6-2 or TRBV6-3 and TRBJ1-1; tentatively, D is TRBD1 (6 bases). Trimming shortened V by 11 bases and J by 5 bases, and 21 bases separated the two germline ends. The germline V gene has CDR1 MNHEY and CDR2 SVGEGT. The CDR3 is 14 amino acids. CDR3 protein: CASAGGQGYTEAFF. In nucleotides, the CDR3 is TGTGCCTCTGCCGGGGGTCAGGGGTATACTGAAGCTTTCTTT.

This clonotype was seen at least ten times. The CDR3 region is CSASGTITYEQYF. The CDR3, as DNA: TGCAGCGCTTCGGGGACGATCACCTACGAGCAGTACTTC. The chain uses TRBV29-1 and TRBJ2-7; D is perhaps TRBD1 or TRBD2 (5 bases each). V lost 7 bases, J lost 2 bases, and 15 bases lay in between. The CDR3 has 13 amino acids. Germline CDR1 and CDR2: SQVTM and ANQGSEA.

This clonotype has ten or more counts. This rearrangement joins TRBV21-1 to TRBJ1-6; the D call TRBD1 from the table was never checked on the DNA. TRBV21-1 is recorded as a pseudogene. The CDR3 runs 15 residues. The CDR3 region has the DNA TGTGCCAGCAGCAAGACCCCGGGACAGAATTCACCCCTCCACTTT. This codes for CASSKTPGQNSPLHF.

Ten or more counts support this clonotype. The chain employs TRBV9 and TRBJ1-3; 7 bases line up with TRBD1. This CDR3 spans 16 amino acids. V dropped 3 bases and J dropped 3; count of bases not matched to a gene: 9. The germline gives CDR1 SGDLS, CDR2 YYNGEE. In nucleotides, the CDR3 is TGTGCCAGCAGCGACGGCAGGGGGGCTCTTGGAAACACCATATATTTT. Its translation: CASSDGRGALGNTIYF.

This clonotype was seen repeatedly, ten times or more. The rearrangement uses TRBV4-2 and TRBJ2-1; 11 bases are a match to TRBD2. Looked up from germline, CDR1 is LGHNA and CDR2 is YNFKEQ. J gave up 8 bases and V 4 bases, and 10 bases lay outside the gene matches. The CDR3 is made up of 16 amino acids. CDR3 loop: CASSPSLAGGIYEQFF. The CDR3 region has the DNA TGTGCCAGCAGCCCATCCCTAGCGGGAGGAATCTATGAGCAGTTCTTC.

This clonotype was recorded a few times. The chain couples TRBV24-1 to TRBJ2-7, with D uncertain. This CDR3 contains 11 residues. V lost 4 bases, J lost 0 bases, and 0 bases lay in between. CDR1 and CDR2 (germline): KGHDR, SFDVKD. The CDR3: CATSDSYEQYF. CDR3 DNA sequence: TGTGCCACCAGTGACTCCTACGAGCAGTACTTC.

This clonotype was observed at least ten times. The genes are TRBV5-1 and TRBJ1-1; possibly TRBD1 for D (6 bases). Deletions cut 4 bases from V and 7 bases from J, with 20 bases between. Germline CDR1 is SGHRS and CDR2 is YFSETQ. This CDR3 spans 15 amino acids. This CDR3 is CASSASAGEKVEAFF. CDR3 in DNA: TGCGCCAGCAGCGCCTCAGCAGGGGAGAAGGTTGAAGCTTTCTTT. Using reference TRBV5-1 and TRBJ1-1 for the parts outside the CDR3, the full variable domain is KAGVTQTPRYLIKTRGQQVTLSCSPISGHRSVSWYQQTPGQGLQFLFEYFSETQRNKGNFPGRFSGRQFSNSRSEMNVSTLELGDSALYLCASSASAGEKVEAFFGQGTRLTVV.

This sequence joins TRBV27 and TRBJ2-3; 7 positions agree with TRBD2. Germline V gene lookup returns CDR1 MNHEY and CDR2 SMNVEV (reference sequence). V was pared by 8 bases and J by 2 bases, with 10 bases of the junction left unmatched. This CDR3 region has 15 residues. Here the CDR3 reads CASFPSAGATDTQYF. The CDR3 bases are TGTGCCAGCTTCCCCTCCGCGGGAGCCACAGATACGCAGTATTTT.

With respect to this clonotype: A read error is possible here, since a much larger clone lies one base away. The chain joins TRBV27 to TRBJ1-1, with 10 bases identical to TRBD1. Germline V gives CDR1 MNHEY, CDR2 SMNVEV (reference sequence). The CDR3 sequence is 16 residues long. CDR3 region: CASSFFTPTGGTEASF. CDR3 in DNA: TGTGCCAGCAGTTTTTTTACGCCGACAGGGGGCACTGAAGCTTCCTTT.

This clonotype showed up many times. This rearrangement joins TRBV7-9 to TRBJ1-1; D might be TRBD1 (6 bases). Trimming removed 5 bases at V and 3 bases at J, with 19 bases between. CDR1 is SEHNR, CDR2 FQNEAQ, per germline (reference sequence). The CDR3 has 16 amino acids. CDR3 DNA: TGTGCCAGCAGCCCAAGCTTAACAGGGACGGACACTGAAGCTTTCTTT. Translated: CASSPSLTGTDTEAFF.